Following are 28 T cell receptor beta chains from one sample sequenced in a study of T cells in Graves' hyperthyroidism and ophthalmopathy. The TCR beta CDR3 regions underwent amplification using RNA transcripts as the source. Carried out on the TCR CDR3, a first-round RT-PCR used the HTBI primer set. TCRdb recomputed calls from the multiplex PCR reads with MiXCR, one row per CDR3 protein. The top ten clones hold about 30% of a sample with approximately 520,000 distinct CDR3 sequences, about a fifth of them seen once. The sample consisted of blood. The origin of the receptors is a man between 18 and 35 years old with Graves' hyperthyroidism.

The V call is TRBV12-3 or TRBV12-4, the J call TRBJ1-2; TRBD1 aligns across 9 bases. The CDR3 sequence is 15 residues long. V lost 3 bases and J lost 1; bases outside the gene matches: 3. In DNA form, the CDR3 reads TGTGCCAGCAGTTTCGGACAGGGGTTTAACTATGGCTACACCTTC. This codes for CASSFGQGFNYGYTF.

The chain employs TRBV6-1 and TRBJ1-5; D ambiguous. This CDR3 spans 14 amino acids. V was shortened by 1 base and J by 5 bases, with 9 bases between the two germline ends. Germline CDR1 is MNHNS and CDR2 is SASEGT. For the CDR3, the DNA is TGTGCCAGCAGTGAAGTACAGAAGCATCAGCCCCAGCATTTT. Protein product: CASSEVQKHQPQHF.

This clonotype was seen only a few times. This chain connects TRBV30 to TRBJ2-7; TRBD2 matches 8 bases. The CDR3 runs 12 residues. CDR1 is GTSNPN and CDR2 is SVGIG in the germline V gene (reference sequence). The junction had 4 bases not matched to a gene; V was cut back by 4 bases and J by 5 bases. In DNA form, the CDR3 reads TGTGCCTGGAACGGGGGGGGGCACGAGCAGTACTTC. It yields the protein CAWNGGGHEQYF.

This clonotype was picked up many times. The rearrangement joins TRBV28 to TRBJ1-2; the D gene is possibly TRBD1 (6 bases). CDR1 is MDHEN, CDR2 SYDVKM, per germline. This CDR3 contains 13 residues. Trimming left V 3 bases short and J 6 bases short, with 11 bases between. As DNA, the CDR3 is TGTGCCAGCAGTTTCCGGGGGGCGGATGGCTACACCTTC. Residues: CASSFRGADGYTF.

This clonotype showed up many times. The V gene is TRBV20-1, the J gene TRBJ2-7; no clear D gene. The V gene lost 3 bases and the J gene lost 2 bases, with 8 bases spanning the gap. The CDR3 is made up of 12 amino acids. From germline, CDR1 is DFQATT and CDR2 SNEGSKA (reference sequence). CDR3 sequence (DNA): TGCAGTGCTAGTGTTTTGGCCTACGAGCAGTACTTC. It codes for CSASVLAYEQYF.

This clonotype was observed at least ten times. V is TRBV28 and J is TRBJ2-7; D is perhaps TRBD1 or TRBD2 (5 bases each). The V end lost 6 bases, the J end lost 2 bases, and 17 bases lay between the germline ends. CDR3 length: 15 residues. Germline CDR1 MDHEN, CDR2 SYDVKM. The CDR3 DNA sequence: TGTGCCAGCAGCCCTTTATGGGACGAACCCTACGAGCAGTACTTC. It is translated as CASSPLWDEPYEQYF.

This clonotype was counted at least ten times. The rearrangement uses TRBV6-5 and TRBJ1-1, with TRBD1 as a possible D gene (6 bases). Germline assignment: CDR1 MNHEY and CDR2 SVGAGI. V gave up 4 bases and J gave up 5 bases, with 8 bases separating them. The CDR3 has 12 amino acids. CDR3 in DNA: TGTGCCAGCAGTTCGCAGGGGACTGAAGCTTTCTTT. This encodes CASSSQGTEAFF.

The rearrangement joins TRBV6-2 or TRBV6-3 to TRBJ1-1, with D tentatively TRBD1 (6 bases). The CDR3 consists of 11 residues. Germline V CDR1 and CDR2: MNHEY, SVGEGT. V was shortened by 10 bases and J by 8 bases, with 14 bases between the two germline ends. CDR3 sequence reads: CATRDIGEAFF. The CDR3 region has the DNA TGTGCCACCCGGGACATTGGAGAAGCTTTCTTT.

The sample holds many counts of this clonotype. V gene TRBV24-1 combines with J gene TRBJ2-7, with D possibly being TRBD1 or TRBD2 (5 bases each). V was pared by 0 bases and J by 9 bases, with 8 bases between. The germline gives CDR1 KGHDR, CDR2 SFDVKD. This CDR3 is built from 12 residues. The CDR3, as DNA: TGTGCCACCAGTGATTTGATGGGACGGCAGTACTTC. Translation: CATSDLMGRQYF.

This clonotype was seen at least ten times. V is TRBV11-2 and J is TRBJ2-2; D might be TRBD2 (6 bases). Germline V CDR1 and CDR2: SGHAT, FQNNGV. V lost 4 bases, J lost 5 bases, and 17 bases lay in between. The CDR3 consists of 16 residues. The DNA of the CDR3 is TGTGCCAGCAGCTGGATCAGGAGCGGGCTAACCGGGGAGCTGTTTTTT. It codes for CASSWIRSGLTGELFF.

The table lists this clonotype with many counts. CDR3 DNA sequence: TGCAGTGCTAGTCGCCCGGCGGGGGGGCCGTACGAGCAGTACTTC. Translating gives CSASRPAGGPYEQYF. V is TRBV20-1 and J is TRBJ2-7; 9 bases match TRBD2. Trimming removed 3 bases from V and 4 bases from J; junction bases left unmatched: 10. This CDR3 is 15 amino acids long. Per germline, CDR1 DFQATT and CDR2 SNEGSKA (reference sequence).

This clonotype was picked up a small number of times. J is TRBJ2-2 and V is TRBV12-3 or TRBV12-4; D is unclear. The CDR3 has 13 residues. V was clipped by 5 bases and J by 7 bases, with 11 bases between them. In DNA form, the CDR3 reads TGTGCCAGCAGTATGGACGTACGCGGGGAGCTGTTTTTT. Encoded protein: CASSMDVRGELFF.

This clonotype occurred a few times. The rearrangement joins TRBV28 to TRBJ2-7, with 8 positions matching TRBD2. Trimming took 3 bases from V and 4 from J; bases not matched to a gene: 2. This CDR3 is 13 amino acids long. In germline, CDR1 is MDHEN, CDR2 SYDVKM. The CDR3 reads CASSFSGDYEQYF. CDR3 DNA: TGTGCCAGCAGTTTTAGCGGGGATTACGAGCAGTACTTC. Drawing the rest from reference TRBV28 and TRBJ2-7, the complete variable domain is DVKVTQSSRYLVKRTGEKVFLECVQDMDHENMFWYRQDPGLGLRLIYFSYDVKMKEKGDIPEGYSVSREKKERFSLILESASTNQTSMYLCASSFSGDYEQYFGPGTRLTVT.

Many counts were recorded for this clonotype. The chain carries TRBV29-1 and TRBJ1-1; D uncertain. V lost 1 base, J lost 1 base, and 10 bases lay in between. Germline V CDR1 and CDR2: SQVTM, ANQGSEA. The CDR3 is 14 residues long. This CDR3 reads CSVEGFERNTEAFF. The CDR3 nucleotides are TGCAGCGTTGAAGGTTTCGAAAGGAACACTGAAGCTTTCTTT.

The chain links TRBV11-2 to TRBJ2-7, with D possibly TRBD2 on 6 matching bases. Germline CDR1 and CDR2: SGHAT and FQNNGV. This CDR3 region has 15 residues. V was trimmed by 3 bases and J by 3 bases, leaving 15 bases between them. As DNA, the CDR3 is TGTGCCAGCAGCTTGGAGCCCCAGGGACTCTACGAGCAGTACTTC. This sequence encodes CASSLEPQGLYEQYF. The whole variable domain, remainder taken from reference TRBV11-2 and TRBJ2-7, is EAGVAQSPRYKIIEKRQSVAFWCNPISGHATLYWYQQILGQGPKLLIQFQNNGVVDDSQLPKDRFSAERLKGVDSTLKIQPAKLEDSAVYLCASSLEPQGLYEQYFGPGTRLTVT.

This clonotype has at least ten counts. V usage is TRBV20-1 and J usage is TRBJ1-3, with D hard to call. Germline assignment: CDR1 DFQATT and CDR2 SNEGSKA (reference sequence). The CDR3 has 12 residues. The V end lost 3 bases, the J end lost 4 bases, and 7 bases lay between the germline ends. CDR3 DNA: TGCAGTGCTAGGACGCCCGGAAACACCATATATTTT. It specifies CSARTPGNTIYF.

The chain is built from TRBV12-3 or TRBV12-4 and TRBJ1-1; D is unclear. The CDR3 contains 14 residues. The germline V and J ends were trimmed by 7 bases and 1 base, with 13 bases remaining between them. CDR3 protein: CASIPMEENTEAFF. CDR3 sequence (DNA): TGTGCCAGCATTCCGATGGAGGAGAACACTGAAGCTTTCTTT.

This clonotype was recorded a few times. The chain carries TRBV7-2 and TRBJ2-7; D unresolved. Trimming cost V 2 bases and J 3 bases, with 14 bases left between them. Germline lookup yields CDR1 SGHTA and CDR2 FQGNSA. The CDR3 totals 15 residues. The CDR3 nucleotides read TGTGCCAGCAGCTTAACAAGGTCCTTCTTCTACGAGCAGTACTTC. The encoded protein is CASSLTRSFFYEQYF.

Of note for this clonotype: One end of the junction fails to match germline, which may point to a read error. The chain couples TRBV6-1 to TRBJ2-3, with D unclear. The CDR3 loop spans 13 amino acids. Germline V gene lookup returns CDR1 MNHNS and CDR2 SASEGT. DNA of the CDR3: TGTGCCAGCAGTCCCGAGGAGAGTACACCCCCGCATTTT. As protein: CASSPEESTPPHF.

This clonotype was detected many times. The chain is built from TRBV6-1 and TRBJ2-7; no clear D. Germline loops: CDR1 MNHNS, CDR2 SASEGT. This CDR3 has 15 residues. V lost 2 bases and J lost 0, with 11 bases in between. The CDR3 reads CASSELGSGSYEQYF. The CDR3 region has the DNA TGTGCCAGCAGTGAACTAGGCAGTGGCTCCTACGAGCAGTACTTC.

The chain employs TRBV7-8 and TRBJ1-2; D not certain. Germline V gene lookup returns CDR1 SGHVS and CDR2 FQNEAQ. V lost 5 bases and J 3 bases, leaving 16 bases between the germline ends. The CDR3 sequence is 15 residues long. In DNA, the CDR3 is TGTGCCAGCAGCCCCTATTCCAACCAAGACTATGGCTACACCTTC. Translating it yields CASSPYSNQDYGYTF.

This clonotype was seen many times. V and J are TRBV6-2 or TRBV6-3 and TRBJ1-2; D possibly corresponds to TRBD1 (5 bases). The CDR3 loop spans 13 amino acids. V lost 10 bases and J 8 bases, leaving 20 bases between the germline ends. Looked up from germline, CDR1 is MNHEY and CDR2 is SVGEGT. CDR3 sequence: CATRYDSALGYTF. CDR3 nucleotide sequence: TGTGCCACCCGATACGACAGTGCATTAGGCTACACCTTC.

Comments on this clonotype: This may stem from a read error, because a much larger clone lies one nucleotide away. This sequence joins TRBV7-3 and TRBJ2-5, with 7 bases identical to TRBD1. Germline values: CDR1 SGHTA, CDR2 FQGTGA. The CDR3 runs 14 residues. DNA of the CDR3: TGTGCCAGCAGTGGGGACAGTAAACAAGAGGCCCAGTACTTC. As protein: CASSGDSKQEAQYF.

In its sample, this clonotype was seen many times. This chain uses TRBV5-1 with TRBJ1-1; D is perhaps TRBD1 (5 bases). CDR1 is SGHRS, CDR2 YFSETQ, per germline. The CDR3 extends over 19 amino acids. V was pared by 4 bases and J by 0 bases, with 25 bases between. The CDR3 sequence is CASSAYNGFNWGLNTEAFF. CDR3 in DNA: TGCGCCAGCAGCGCCTATAATGGGTTTAATTGGGGGTTGAACACTGAAGCTTTCTTT. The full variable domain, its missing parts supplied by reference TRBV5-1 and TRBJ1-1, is KAGVTQTPRYLIKTRGQQVTLSCSPISGHRSVSWYQQTPGQGLQFLFEYFSETQRNKGNFPGRFSGRQFSNSRSEMNVSTLELGDSALYLCASSAYNGFNWGLNTEAFFGQGTRLTVV.

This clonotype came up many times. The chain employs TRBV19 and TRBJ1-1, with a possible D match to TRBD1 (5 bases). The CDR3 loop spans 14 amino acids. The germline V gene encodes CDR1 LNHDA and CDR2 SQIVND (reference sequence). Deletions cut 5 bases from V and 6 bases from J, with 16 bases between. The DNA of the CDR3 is TGTGCCAGTAGTTTGCTGGGGCGTAACGCTGAAGCTTTCTTT. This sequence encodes CASSLLGRNAEAFF.

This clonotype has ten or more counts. The CDR3 is CASAEGGTNTGELFF. In nucleotides, the CDR3 is TGTGCCAGCGCTGAGGGGGGGACGAACACCGGGGAGCTGTTTTTT. This chain joins TRBV12-3 or TRBV12-4 and TRBJ2-2, with D maybe TRBD2 (7 bases). This CDR3 region has 15 residues. Trimming removed 8 bases at V and 0 bases at J, with 13 bases between.

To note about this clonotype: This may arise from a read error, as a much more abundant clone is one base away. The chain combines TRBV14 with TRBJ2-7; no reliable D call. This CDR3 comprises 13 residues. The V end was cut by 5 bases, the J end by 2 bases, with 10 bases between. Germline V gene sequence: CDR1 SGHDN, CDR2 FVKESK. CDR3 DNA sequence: TGTGCCAGCAGCTCCCGGCCCCCCTACGAGCAGTACTTC. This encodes CASSSRPPYEQYF.

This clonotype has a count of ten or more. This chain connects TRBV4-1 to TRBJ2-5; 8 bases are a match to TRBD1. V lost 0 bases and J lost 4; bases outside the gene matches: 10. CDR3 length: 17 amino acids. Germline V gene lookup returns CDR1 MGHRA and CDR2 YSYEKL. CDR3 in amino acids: CASSQESMGRGPETQYF. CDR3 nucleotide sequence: TGCGCCAGCAGCCAAGAGTCTATGGGCAGGGGGCCAGAGACCCAGTACTTC.